Below, 3 T cell receptor beta chains from the same sample are listed, as sequenced in a study of blood T cells in healthy people across ages (dated by TCRdb to 2013 to 2016). The library came from 5' RACE. TCRdb records Illumina HiSeq 2500 as the sequencer. The second PCR ran for about 6 to 11 cycles and used a J-beta primer mix along with a sample-barcoded 5' primer. TCRdb itself trimmed the public reads at Q25 with fastp, ran MiXCR and retained productive beta chains. Duplicate CDR3 protein sequences are folded into a single record with the most common DNA and genes. This sample holds 800,000 to 950,000 distinct CDR3 sequences; about 36% were observed only once. Approximately 13% of the sample is taken by the ten largest. Sequenced input: blood. The receptors were sampled from a man aged 18 to 35 in good health.

The table lists this clonotype with a few counts. The chain has TRBV25-1 and TRBJ1-1; maybe TRBD1 (5 bases). CDR3 length: 13 residues. Per the germline V gene, CDR1 is MGHDK and CDR2 is SYGVNS. Trimming removed 7 bases at V and 4 bases at J, with 13 bases between. The CDR3 bases are TGTGCCAGCACCACAAGGGGTGCCACTGAAGCTTTCTTT. Its protein is CASTTRGATEAFF.

This clonotype was detected only a few times. The CDR3 here is CASSRAGQIFYEQYF. CDR3 nucleotides: TGTGCCAGCAGCCGGGCGGGACAGATTTTCTACGAGCAGTACTTC. This sequence joins TRBV6-5 and TRBJ2-7, with a possible D match to TRBD1 (7 bases). The ends were cut back, 6 bases at V and 3 bases at J, with 18 bases in the middle. From germline, CDR1 is MNHEY and CDR2 SVGAGI. The CDR3 runs to 15 residues.

For this clonotype: Possible read error: a much larger clone is one base away. The chain has TRBV20-1 and TRBJ2-1, with D unresolved. This CDR3 is 11 amino acids long. CDR1 and CDR2 from the germline V gene are DFQATT and SNEGSKA (reference sequence). Trimming removed 0 bases at V and 9 bases at J, with 6 bases between. Here the CDR3 reads CSAREWGEQFF. The CDR3 DNA sequence: TGCAGTGCTAGAGAGTGGGGTGAGCAGTTCTTC.